This TCR beta chain was recovered during a study of CD8 T cells in ankylosing spondylitis. Study observations and caveats: The study identified a TCR beta motif of 7 or 8 highly homologous variants that appeared characteristic of ankylosing spondylitis blood. Researchers report that disease-linked clones proved CD8+ and relatively rare in peripheral blood. Disease-linked clones reportedly concentrated significantly in matched ankylosing spondylitis synovial fluid. Both synovial fluid and blood in reactive arthritis had previously been reported to carry some motif variants.

This clonotype was detected a few times. The antigen remains unidentified. TCRdb passed the 5' RACE reads through MiXCR, listing each CDR3 protein once. This table has around 250,000 distinct CDR3 sequences, roughly a tenth appearing once. CDR3 size: 16 residues. Trimming removed 0 bases at V and 5 bases at J, with 17 bases between. CDR1 is SGHRS, CDR2 YFSETQ, per germline. This TCR was recovered from a male donor with ankylosing spondylitis or in good health (not recorded which). The sequenced sample was blood, either unsorted or a sorted T cell fraction (not recorded which). The genes are TRBV5-1 and TRBJ2-5; the D is unclear. CDR3 coding DNA: TGCGCCAGCAGCTTGGAGGGTAGAACTACTCTTGAGACCCAGTACTTC. This gives the protein CASSLEGRTTLETQYF.